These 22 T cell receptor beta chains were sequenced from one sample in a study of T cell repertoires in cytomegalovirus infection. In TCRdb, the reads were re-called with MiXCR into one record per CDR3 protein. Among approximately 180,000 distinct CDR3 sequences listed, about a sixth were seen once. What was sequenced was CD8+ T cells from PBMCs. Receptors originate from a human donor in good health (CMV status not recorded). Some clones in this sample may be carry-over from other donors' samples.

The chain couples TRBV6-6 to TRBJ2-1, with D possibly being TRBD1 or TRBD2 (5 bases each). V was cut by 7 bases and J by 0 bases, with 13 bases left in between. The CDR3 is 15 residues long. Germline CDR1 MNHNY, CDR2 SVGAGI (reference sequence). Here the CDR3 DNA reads TGTGCCAGCACTTTCCCGGGGCTCTCCTACAATGAGCAGTTCTTC. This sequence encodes CASTFPGLSYNEQFF.

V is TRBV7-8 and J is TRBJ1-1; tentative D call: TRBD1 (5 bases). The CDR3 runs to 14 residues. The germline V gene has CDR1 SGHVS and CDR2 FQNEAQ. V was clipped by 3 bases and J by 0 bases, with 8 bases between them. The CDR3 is CASSLSTVNTEAFF. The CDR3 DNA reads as TGTGCCAGCAGCTTGTCGACAGTGAACACTGAAGCTTTCTTT.

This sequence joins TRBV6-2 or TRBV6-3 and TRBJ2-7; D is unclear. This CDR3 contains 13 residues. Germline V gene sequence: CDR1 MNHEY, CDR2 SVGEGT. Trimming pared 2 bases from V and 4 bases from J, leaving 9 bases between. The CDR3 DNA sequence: TGTGCCAGCAGTTACACCAGATCTTACGAGCAGTACTTC. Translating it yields CASSYTRSYEQYF.

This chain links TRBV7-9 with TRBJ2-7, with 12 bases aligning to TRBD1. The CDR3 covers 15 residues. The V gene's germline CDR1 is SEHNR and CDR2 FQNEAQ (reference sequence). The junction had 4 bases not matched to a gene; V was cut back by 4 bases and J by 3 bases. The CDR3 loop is CASSSGQGADYEQYF. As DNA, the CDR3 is TGTGCCAGCAGCTCGGGACAGGGGGCCGACTACGAGCAGTACTTC.

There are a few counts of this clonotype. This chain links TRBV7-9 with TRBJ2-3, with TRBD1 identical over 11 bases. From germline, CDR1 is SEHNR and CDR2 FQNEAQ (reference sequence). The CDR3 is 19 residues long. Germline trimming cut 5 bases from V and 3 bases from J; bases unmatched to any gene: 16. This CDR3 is CASSPAARDRGFSTDTQYF. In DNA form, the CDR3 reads TGTGCCAGCAGCCCCGCGGCTCGGGACAGGGGGTTTAGTACAGATACGCAGTATTTT.

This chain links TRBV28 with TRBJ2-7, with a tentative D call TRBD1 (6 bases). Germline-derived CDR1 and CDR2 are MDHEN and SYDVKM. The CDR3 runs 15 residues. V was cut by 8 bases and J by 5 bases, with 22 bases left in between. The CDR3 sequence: CASRFNVDSGHEQYF. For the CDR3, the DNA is TGTGCCAGCCGCTTTAACGTGGACAGCGGACACGAGCAGTACTTC.

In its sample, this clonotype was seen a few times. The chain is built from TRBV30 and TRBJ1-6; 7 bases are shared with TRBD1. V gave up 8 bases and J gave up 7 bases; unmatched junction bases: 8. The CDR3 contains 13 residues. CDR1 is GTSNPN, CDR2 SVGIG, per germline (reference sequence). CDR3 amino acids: CAGWVRGNSPLHF. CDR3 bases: TGTGCCGGCTGGGTCAGGGGGAATTCACCCCTCCACTTT. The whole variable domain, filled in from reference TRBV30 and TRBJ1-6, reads SQTIHQWPATLVQPVGSPLSLECTVEGTSNPNLYWYRQAAGRGLQLLFYSVGIGQISSEVPQNLSASRPQDRQFILSSKKLLLSDSGFYLCAGWVRGNSPLHFGNGTRLTVT.

CDR3 in DNA: TGTGCCAGCAGCTTGCCGGGGGCCTTGGAGACCCAGTACTTC. It encodes CASSLPGALETQYF. This chain links TRBV5-4 with TRBJ2-5; D is tentatively TRBD1 or TRBD2 (6 bases each). V was trimmed by 1 base and J by 5 bases, leaving 12 bases between them. Germline CDR1 is SGHNT and CDR2 is YYREEE (reference sequence). CDR3 size: 14 residues.

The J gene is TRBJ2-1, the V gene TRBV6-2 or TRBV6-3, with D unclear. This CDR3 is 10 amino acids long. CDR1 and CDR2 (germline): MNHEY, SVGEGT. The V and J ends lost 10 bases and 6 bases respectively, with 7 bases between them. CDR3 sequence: CATHGNEQFF. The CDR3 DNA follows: TGTGCCACCCACGGCAATGAGCAGTTCTTC.

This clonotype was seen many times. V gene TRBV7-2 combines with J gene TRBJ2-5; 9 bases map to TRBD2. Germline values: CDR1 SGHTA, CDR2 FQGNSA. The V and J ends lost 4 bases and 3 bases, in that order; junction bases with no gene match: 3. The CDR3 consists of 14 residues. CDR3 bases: TGTGCCAGCAGCTATCGACTAGCGGAAGAGACCCAGTACTTC. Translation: CASSYRLAEETQYF.

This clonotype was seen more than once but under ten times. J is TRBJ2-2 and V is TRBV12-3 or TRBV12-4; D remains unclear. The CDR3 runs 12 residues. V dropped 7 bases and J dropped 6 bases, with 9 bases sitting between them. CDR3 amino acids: CASTALAGELFF. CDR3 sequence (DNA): TGTGCCAGCACGGCTTTGGCCGGGGAGCTGTTTTTT.

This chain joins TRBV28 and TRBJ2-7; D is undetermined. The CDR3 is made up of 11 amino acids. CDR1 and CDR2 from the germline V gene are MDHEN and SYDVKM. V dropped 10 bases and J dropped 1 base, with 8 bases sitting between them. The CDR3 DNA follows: TGTGCCACGGACGCATCCTACGAGCAGTACTTC. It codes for CATDASYEQYF.

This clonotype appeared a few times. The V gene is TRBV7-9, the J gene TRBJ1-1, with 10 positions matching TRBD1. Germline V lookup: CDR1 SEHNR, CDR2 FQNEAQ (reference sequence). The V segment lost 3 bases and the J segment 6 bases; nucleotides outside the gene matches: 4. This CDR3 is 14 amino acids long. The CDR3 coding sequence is TGTGCCAGCAGCTTCCGGACAGGGGGGGCTGAAGCTTTCTTT. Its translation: CASSFRTGGAEAFF.

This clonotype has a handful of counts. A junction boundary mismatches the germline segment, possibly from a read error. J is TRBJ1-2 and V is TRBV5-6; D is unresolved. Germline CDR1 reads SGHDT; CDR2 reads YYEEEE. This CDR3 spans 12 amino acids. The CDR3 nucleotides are TGTGCCAGCAGCCCTAGTACCGGGTCCTGCAGCTTC. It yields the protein CASSPSTGSCSF.

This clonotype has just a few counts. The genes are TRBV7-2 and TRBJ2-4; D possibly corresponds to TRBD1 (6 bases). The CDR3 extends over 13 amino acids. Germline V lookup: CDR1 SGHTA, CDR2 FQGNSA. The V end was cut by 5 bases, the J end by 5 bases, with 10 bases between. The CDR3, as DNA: TGTGCCAGCAGCCAAAGGACAGAAAACATTCAGTACTTC. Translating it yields CASSQRTENIQYF.

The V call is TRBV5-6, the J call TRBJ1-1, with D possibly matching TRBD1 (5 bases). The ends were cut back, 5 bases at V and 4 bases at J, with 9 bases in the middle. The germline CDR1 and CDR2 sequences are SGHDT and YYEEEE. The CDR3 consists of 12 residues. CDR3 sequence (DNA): TGTGCCAGCAGAAAGGGGATCACTGAAGCTTTCTTT. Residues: CASRKGITEAFF.

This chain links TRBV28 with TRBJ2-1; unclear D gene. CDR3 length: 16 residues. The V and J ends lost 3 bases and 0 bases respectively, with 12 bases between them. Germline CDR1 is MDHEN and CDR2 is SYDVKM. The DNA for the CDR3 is TGTGCCAGCAGTTTGGGGATACGCAGCTCCTACAATGAGCAGTTCTTC. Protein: CASSLGIRSSYNEQFF.

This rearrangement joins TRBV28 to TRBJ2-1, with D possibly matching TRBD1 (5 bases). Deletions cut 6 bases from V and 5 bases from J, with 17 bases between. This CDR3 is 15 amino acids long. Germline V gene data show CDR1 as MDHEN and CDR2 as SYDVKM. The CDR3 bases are TGTGCCAGCAGGCTCGTGGACATAGGAAACAATGAGCAGTTCTTC. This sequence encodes CASRLVDIGNNEQFF.

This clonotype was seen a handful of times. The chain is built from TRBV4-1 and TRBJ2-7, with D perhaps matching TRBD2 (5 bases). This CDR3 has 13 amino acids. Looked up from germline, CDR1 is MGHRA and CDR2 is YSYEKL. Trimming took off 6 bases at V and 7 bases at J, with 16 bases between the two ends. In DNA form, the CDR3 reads TGCGCCAGCAGTCAGGCCGGGGTGAGGGAGCAGTACTTC. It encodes CASSQAGVREQYF.

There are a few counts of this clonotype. The CDR3 loop is CASSPTGQGARTEAFF. The CDR3 bases are TGTGCCAGCAGCCCGACGGGACAGGGGGCGCGGACTGAAGCTTTCTTT. This chain links TRBV28 with TRBJ1-1, with 12 positions matching TRBD1. V lost 6 bases and J lost 5; bases outside the gene matches: 10. The CDR3 runs to 16 residues. CDR1 is MDHEN and CDR2 is SYDVKM in the germline V gene.

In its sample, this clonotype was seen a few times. The CDR3 DNA is TGTGCCAGCAGCTTGACCGACGAATCAGCGTTTAATTCACCCCTCCACTTT. Protein product: CASSLTDESAFNSPLHF. The chain recombines TRBV7-6 with TRBJ1-6; D call uncertain. This CDR3 spans 17 amino acids. The V and J ends lost 3 bases and 6 bases respectively, with 18 bases between them. Germline loops: CDR1 SGHVS, CDR2 FNYEAQ.

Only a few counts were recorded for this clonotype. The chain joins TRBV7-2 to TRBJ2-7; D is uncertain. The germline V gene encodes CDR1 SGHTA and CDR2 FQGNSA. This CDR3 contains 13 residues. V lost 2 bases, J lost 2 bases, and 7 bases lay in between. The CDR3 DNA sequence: TGTGCCAGCAGCTTAAACAGCCCCTACGAGCAGTACTTC. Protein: CASSLNSPYEQYF. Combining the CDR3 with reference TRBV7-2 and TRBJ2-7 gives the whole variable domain GAGVSQSPSNKVTEKGKDVELRCDPISGHTALYWYRQSLGQGLEFLIYFQGNSAPDKSGLPSDRFSAERTGGSVSTLTIQRTQQEDSAVYLCASSLNSPYEQYFGPGTRLTVT.